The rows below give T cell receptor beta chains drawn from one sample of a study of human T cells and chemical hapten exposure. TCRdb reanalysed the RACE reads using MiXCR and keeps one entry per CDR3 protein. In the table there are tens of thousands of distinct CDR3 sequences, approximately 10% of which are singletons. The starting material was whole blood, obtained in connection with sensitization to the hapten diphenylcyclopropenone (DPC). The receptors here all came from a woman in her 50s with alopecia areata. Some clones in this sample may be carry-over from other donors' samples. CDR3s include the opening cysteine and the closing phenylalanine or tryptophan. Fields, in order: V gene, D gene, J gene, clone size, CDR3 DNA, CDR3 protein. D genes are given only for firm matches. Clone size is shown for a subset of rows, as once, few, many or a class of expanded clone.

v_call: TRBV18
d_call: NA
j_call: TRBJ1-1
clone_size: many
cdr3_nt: TGTGCCAGCTCAGTATCTGACAGGAACCAGGGAGCTTTCTTT
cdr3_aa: CASSVSDRNQGAFF

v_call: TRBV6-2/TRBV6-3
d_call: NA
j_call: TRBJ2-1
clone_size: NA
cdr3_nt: TGTGCCAGCAAGGGTACAGGGAAAACCTACAATGAGCAGTTCTTC
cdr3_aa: CASKGTGKTYNEQFF

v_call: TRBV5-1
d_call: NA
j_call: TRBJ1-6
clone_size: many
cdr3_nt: TGCGCCAGCAGCTTTCGGCGTGCACTTTCACCCCTCCACTTT
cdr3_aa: CASSFRRALSPLHF

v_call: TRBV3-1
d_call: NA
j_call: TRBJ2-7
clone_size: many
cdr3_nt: TGTGCCAGCAGCCAAGGCCGGTTTCGGAGCGAGCAGTACTTC
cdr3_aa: CASSQGRFRSEQYF

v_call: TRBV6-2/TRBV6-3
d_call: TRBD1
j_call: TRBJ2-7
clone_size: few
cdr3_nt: TGTGCCAGCAGAGCGACGGGACAGGGCTTCGAGCAGTACTTC
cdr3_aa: CASRATGQGFEQYF

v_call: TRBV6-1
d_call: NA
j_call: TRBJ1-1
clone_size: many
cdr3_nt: TGTGCCAGCAGGGATGGGGCAACAGCTTTCTTT
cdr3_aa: CASRDGATAFF

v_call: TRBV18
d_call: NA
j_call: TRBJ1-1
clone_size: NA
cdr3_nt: TGTGCCAGCTCACCAGATATAGGGGGCACTGAAGCTTTCTTT
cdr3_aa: CASSPDIGGTEAFF

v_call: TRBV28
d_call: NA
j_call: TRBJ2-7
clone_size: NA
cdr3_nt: TGTGCCAGCAGTTTGACACCCACCTACGAGCAGTACTTC
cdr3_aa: CASSLTPTYEQYF

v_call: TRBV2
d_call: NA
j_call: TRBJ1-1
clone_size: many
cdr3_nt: TGTGCCAGCAGTCTCCGCAGGGGGAACACTGAAGCTTTCTTT
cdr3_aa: CASSLRRGNTEAFF

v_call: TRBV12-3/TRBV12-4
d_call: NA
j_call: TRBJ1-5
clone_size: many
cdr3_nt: TGTGCCAGCACGCGAGGAGGGTCGAGGACTCAGCCCCAGCATTTT
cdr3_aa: CASTRGGSRTQPQHF

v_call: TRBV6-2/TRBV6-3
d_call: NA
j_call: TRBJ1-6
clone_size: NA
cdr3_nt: TGTGCCAGCAGTTATTGGGCCAGAGCAGAAAATTCACCCCTCCACTTT
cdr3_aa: CASSYWARAENSPLHF

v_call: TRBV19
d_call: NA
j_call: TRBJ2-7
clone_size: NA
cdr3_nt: TGTGCCAGTAGTGAACAGGGAGGATCCTACGAGCAGTACTTC
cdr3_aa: CASSEQGGSYEQYF

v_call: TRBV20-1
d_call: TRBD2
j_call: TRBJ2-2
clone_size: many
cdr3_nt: TGCAGTGCTAGAGATGCGGGAGGGCCCCCCGGGGAGCTGTTTTTT
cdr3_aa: CSARDAGGPPGELFF

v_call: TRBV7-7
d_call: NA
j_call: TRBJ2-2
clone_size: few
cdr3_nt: TGTGCCAGCAGCCGAAACACCGGGGAGCTGTTTTTT
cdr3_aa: CASSRNTGELFF

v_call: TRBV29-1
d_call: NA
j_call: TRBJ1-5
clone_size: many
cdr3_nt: TGCAGCGTTGGGGCAGAGGATCAGCCCCAGCATTTT
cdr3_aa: CSVGAEDQPQHF

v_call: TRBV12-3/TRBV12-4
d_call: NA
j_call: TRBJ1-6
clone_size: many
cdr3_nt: TGTGCCAGCAGTTTAGAGGGGGGCGCGAGTAATTCACCCCTCCACTTT
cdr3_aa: CASSLEGGASNSPLHF

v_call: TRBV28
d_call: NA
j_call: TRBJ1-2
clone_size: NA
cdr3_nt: TGTGCCAGCCAATCTGGGGGGGAACCTAACTATGGCTACACCTTC
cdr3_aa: CASQSGGEPNYGYTF

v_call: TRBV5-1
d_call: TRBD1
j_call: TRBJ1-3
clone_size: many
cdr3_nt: TGCGCCAGCAGCCGGGACAGCGGAAACACCATATATTTT
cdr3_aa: CASSRDSGNTIYF

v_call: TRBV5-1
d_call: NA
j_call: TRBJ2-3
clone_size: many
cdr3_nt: TGCGCCAGCAGCTTTGCGACAGATACGCAGTATTTT
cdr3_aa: CASSFATDTQYF

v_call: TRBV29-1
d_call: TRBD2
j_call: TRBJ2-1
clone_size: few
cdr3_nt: TGCAGCGCTCGGTTAGCGGGAGTCGGCAATGAGCAGTTCTTC
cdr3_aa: CSARLAGVGNEQFF

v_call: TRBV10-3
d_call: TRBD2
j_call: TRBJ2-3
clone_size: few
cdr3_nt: TGTGCCACGCGCGGGGGGGTTAGCACAGATACGCAGTATTTT
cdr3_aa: CATRGGVSTDTQYF

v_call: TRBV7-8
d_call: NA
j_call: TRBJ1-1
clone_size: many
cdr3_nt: TGTGCCAGCAGCTTAGTCTCGGTTGCCCCCAGGGCTGAAGCTTTCTTT
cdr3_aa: CASSLVSVAPRAEAFF

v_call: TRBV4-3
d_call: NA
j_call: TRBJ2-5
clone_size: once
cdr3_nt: TGCGCCAGCAGCCGAGACAAAGGGCAAGAGACCCAGTACTTC
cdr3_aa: CASSRDKGQETQYF

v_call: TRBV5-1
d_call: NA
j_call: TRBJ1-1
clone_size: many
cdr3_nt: TGCGCCAGCAGCTTGGGGAGGGCGTTGAACACTGAAGCTTTCTTT
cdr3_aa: CASSLGRALNTEAFF

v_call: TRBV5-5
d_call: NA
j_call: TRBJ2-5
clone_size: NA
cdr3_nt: TGTGCCAGCAGCTTGGGGTCCCGGCTACAGGTCGGGGAGACCCAGTACTTC
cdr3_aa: CASSLGSRLQVGETQYF